The sequence of this T cell receptor beta chain was determined in a study of blood T cell repertoires in COVID-19. CDR1 and CDR2 from the germline V gene are MDHEN and SYDVKM. This CDR3 is built from 14 residues. V was trimmed by 6 bases and J by 4 bases, leaving 15 bases between them. The method was immunoSEQ multiplex PCR; TCRdb's version includes in-frame clones alone and lacks a portion of them. The sample has about 190,000 clones; about 83% are singletons. Participants were placed into cohorts based on the clinical history they reported. Sequencing input: PBMCs or T cells enriched from blood (not recorded which). V is TRBV28 and J is TRBJ1-2, with D uncertain. The source of this sequence is a man aged 35 to 55 with acute COVID-19. The CDR3 protein is CASRDGELIYGYTF. CDR3 nucleotides: TGTGCCAGCAGGGACGGGGAGTTAATCTATGGCTACACCTTC.